This T cell receptor (beta chain) came from a study of CD8+CD57+ T cells in acquired aplastic anemia. Study results and limitations: CD8+ Simpson's diversity in patients was not significantly different from that in controls.

Patients selected for sequencing had displayed CD8+CD57+ cell expansion by flow cytometry. This clonotype came up once. Its antigen is not known. The use of genomic DNA as template underpinned the TCR beta VDJ and CDR3 profiling. TCRdb called the reads again in MiXCR, with one record for every CDR3 protein. Of 190,000 or so distinct CDR3 sequences in the sample, roughly half were seen once. The source is a human donor with aplastic anemia. The specimen sequenced was sorted CD4+, CD8+, or CD8+CD57+ T cells (not recorded which) from PBMCs.

The chain's CDR3 is CASSYGRERQPQYF. The CDR3 coding sequence is TGTGCCAGCAGTTATGGCAGGGAACGACAGCCCCAGTACTTC. The chain links TRBV6-6 to TRBJ2-5; D is possibly TRBD1 (5 bases). The CDR3 contains 14 residues. V was shortened by 3 bases and J by 9 bases, with 17 bases between the two germline ends. From germline, CDR1 is MNHNY and CDR2 SVGAGI (reference sequence).